The 6 T cell receptor beta chains below come from one sample, sequenced in a study of T cell changes during pregnancy in multiple sclerosis. The protocol was immunoSEQ multiplex PCR, while the TCRdb copy is restricted to in-frame clones and leaves out a portion. The data contain about 57,000 clones, approximately 92% of them singletons. Material: CD4+ T cells from peripheral blood mononuclear cells, obtained before pregnancy. The receptors shown here come from a female donor with multiple sclerosis, enrolled in a pregnancy study.

In its sample, this clone was seen once. The chain has TRBV30 and TRBJ2-1, with 8 bases matching TRBD2. CDR1 is GTSNPN and CDR2 is SVGIG in the germline V gene (reference sequence). The V and J ends lost 6 bases and 6 bases, in that order; junction bases with no gene match: 10. The CDR3 is 14 residues long. DNA for the CDR3: TGTGCCTGTACCCTAGAACTAGCGGCCAATGAGCAGTTCTTC. Protein sequence: CACTLELAANEQFF.

The V gene is TRBV6-1, the J gene TRBJ2-5; 8 bases align to TRBD1. CDR1 is MNHNS and CDR2 is SASEGT in the germline V gene. The junction had 6 bases not matched to a gene; V was cut back by 6 bases and J by 6 bases. The CDR3 totals 13 residues. The DNA of the CDR3 is TGTGCCAGCAGCGCCGGGACAGGCAAGACCCAGTACTTC. This translates into CASSAGTGKTQYF.

The chain joins TRBV5-1 to TRBJ1-1, with 11 bases lining up with TRBD1. V shed 3 bases, J shed 4 bases, and the junction held 5 bases outside the gene matches. Germline CDR1 and CDR2: SGHRS and YFSETQ. The CDR3 has 15 amino acids. In nucleotides, the CDR3 is TGCGCCAGCAGCTCCGCCGGGACAGGGGGCACTGAAGCTTTCTTT. It codes for CASSSAGTGGTEAFF.

The J gene is TRBJ1-4, the V gene TRBV11-2, with D perhaps TRBD1 (6 bases). The V gene lost 4 bases and the J gene lost 0 bases, with 12 bases spanning the gap. This CDR3 region has 16 residues. Looked up from germline, CDR1 is SGHAT and CDR2 is FQNNGV. The CDR3 is CASSSLRQATNEKLFF. As DNA, the CDR3 is TGTGCCAGCAGCTCTCTCAGACAGGCAACTAATGAAAAACTGTTTTTT. Using reference TRBV11-2 and TRBJ1-4 for the parts outside the CDR3, the full variable domain is EAGVAQSPRYKIIEKRQSVAFWCNPISGHATLYWYQQILGQGPKLLIQFQNNGVVDDSQLPKDRFSAERLKGVDSTLKIQPAKLEDSAVYLCASSSLRQATNEKLFFGSGTQLSVL.

This rearrangement joins TRBV30 to TRBJ2-1; 7 bases map to TRBD2. The CDR3 is made up of 15 amino acids. V lost 2 bases, J lost 10 bases, and 14 bases stayed unmatched. In germline, CDR1 is GTSNPN, CDR2 SVGIG (reference sequence). DNA for the CDR3: TGTGCCTGGAGTCGCGGCGGGAGTAAAAACTACGAGCAGTTCTTC. Residues: CAWSRGGSKNYEQFF.

The chain combines TRBV6-6 with TRBJ2-7; no firm D call. Germline V gene lookup returns CDR1 MNHNY and CDR2 SVGAGI (reference sequence). Trimming took off 0 bases at V and 3 bases at J, with 6 bases between the two ends. The CDR3 has 13 amino acids. CDR3: CASSYSSSYEQYF. CDR3 DNA: TGTGCCAGCAGTTACTCGAGTAGCTACGAGCAGTACTTC.